This T cell receptor beta chain derives from a study of a mutant IDH1 vaccine in newly diagnosed glioma. As for the study in general: Vaccine dosing followed radiotherapy by 4-6 weeks, or accompanied temozolomide cycles. Receipt of radiotherapy, temozolomide, or both preceded the study, and most received both. Whole-study findings and limits: Immune responses induced by vaccination arose in 93.3% of the patients. Pseudoprogression apparently tracked independently of changes in top peripheral T cell clonotypes.

A few counts support this clone. As yet, its antigen is unknown. Time point defined: week 35, safety follow-up. The investigators gave 300 ug of mutant IDH1 20-mer peptide in each vaccine dose, together with topical imiquimod. Profiled with immunoSEQ multiplex PCR; TCRdb holds only in-frame clones, not every one. The sample records about 26,000 clones, less than 90% being singletons. This CDR3 region has 14 residues. The ends were cut back, 3 bases at V and 1 base at J, with 9 bases in the middle. Germline V lookup: CDR1 MNHNS, CDR2 SASEGT. The J gene is TRBJ1-1, the V gene TRBV6-1; D unclear. The specimen comprised PBMCs, sampled from a glioma patient whose treatment included an IDH1 peptide vaccine. The receptor comes from a man aged 25-45 years with glioma. CDR3 nucleotide sequence: TGTGCCAGCAGTGACCCGGGGTGGAACACTGAAGCTTTCTTT. Translation: CASSDPGWNTEAFF.